This is a list of T cell receptor beta chains from one sample in a study of T cell responses to AZD1222 COVID-19 vaccine. Only in-frame clones appear in the TCRdb table, and some are missing; sequencing was by immunoSEQ multiplex PCR. The sample yields 150,000 to 200,000 clones, around 93% seen once. This sample comprised peripheral blood, obtained on day 0 of AZD1222 vaccination. Source of these receptors: an adult in good health. CDR3s include the opening cysteine and the closing phenylalanine or tryptophan. Each record gives: V gene, J gene, clone size, D gene, CDR3 protein, CDR3 DNA. D genes are given only for firm matches. A row's size may be missing; if present it is once, few, many or a size class.

v_gene: TRBV24-1; j_gene: TRBJ1-5; abundance: .; d_gene: .; CDR3aa: CATSDSWGNQPQHF; CDR3nt: TGTGCCACCAGTGATTCGTGGGGGAATCAGCCCCAGCATTTT
v_gene: TRBV29-1; j_gene: TRBJ2-3; abundance: .; d_gene: .; CDR3aa: CSVGGVLHTDTQYF; CDR3nt: TGCAGCGTTGGAGGGGTTCTACACACAGATACGCAGTATTTT
v_gene: TRBV11-1; j_gene: TRBJ2-1; abundance: few; d_gene: .; CDR3aa: CASSSGPERYNEQFF; CDR3nt: TGTGCCAGCAGCTCCGGCCCAGAAAGATACAATGAGCAGTTCTTC
v_gene: TRBV27; j_gene: TRBJ2-7; abundance: once; d_gene: .; CDR3aa: CASRREWGPGGDEQYF; CDR3nt: TGTGCCAGCCGACGAGAGTGGGGACCGGGGGGCGACGAGCAGTACTTC
v_gene: TRBV19; j_gene: TRBJ1-1; abundance: .; d_gene: .; CDR3aa: CASRGAGLKAFF; CDR3nt: TGTGCCAGCCGGGGGGCCGGGTTAAAAGCTTTCTTT
v_gene: TRBV5-1; j_gene: TRBJ2-7; abundance: .; d_gene: .; CDR3aa: CASSLNGYSTYEQYF; CDR3nt: TGCGCCAGCAGCTTGAATGGCTACAGTACCTACGAGCAGTACTTC
v_gene: TRBV9; j_gene: TRBJ1-6; abundance: .; d_gene: .; CDR3aa: CASSVDNGYNSPLHF; CDR3nt: TGTGCCAGCAGCGTAGACAACGGATATAATTCACCCCTCCACTTT
v_gene: TRBV4-1; j_gene: TRBJ2-7; abundance: .; d_gene: TRBD2; CDR3aa: CASSQDSGTREYF; CDR3nt: TGCGCCAGCAGCCAAGATTCGGGGACTAGAGAATACTTC
v_gene: TRBV28; j_gene: TRBJ1-1; abundance: .; d_gene: TRBD1; CDR3aa: CASSYRGLGTEAFF; CDR3nt: TGTGCCAGCAGTTACAGGGGCCTGGGCACTGAAGCTTTCTTT
v_gene: TRBV6-1; j_gene: TRBJ1-3; abundance: .; d_gene: .; CDR3aa: CASSAPRGRRVGNTIYF; CDR3nt: TGTGCCAGCAGTGCCCCCAGGGGAAGACGCGTGGGAAACACCATATATTTT
v_gene: TRBV5-4; j_gene: TRBJ2-5; abundance: .; d_gene: TRBD1; CDR3aa: CASSQTPGQGGETQYF; CDR3nt: TGTGCCAGCAGCCAAACCCCGGGACAGGGTGGGGAGACCCAGTACTTC
v_gene: TRBV6-2/TRBV6-3; j_gene: TRBJ2-7; abundance: .; d_gene: .; CDR3aa: CASSLNSRLSYEQYF; CDR3nt: TGTGCCAGCAGTTTAAATTCGAGACTCAGCTACGAGCAGTACTTC
v_gene: TRBV27; j_gene: TRBJ2-7; abundance: .; d_gene: .; CDR3aa: CASSYYHNSYEQYF; CDR3nt: TGTGCCAGCAGTTACTATCACAACTCCTACGAGCAGTACTTC
v_gene: TRBV7-9; j_gene: TRBJ2-7; abundance: .; d_gene: .; CDR3aa: CASSSSTGFQIYEQYF; CDR3nt: TGTGCCAGCAGCTCATCGACGGGATTCCAAATCTACGAGCAGTACTTC